Reported below is one TCR beta chain. With survey level as its setting, the immunoSEQ assay was v3.0. TCRdb's table, derived via immunoSEQ multiplex PCR, lists solely in-frame clones and lacks some. The sample contains some 25,000 clones, around 88% of which appear only once. Germline V gene data show CDR1 as MNHEY and CDR2 as SMNVEV (reference sequence). Trimming removed 6 bases at V and 7 bases at J, with 18 bases between. The CDR3 is made up of 15 amino acids. This specimen belongs to a study of long-term antiretroviral therapy in people with HIV. The TCR comes from a man aged 25 to 40 with HIV. The rearrangement links TRBV27 to TRBJ2-2; the D call may be TRBD1 or TRBD2 (5 bases each). The source was unsorted PBMCs, collected around 4.5 years after starting antiretroviral therapy. CDR3 sequence reads: CASSLTGTDYGELFF. The CDR3, as DNA: TGTGCCAGCAGCCTAACCGGGACCGATTACGGGGAGCTGTTTTTT.